This is a list of T cell receptor beta chains from one sample in a study of blood T cell repertoires in COVID-19. Assay: immunoSEQ multiplex PCR; the TCRdb copy retains only in-frame clones and omits some. This table has about 100,000 clones, about 90% appearing once. Specimen: peripheral blood. The origin of the receptors is a man aged 25-45 years in a cohort sampled during active COVID-19. Each CDR3 is given with its conserved first and last residue. A D gene is named only where the DNA matches it firmly. Part of the rows lack a size; the others show once, few, many or a class for expanded clones.

>TRBV12-3/TRBV12-4|once|-|TRBJ2-7
TGTGCCAGCAGTTTAAGGGGGGAGCAGTACTTC
CASSLRGEQYF
>TRBV5-4|-|TRBD1|TRBJ2-7
TGTGCCAGCAGCTCGGGACAGGGAATCTACGAGCAGTACTTC
CASSSGQGIYEQYF
>TRBV9|-|TRBD2|TRBJ2-3
TGTGCCAGCAGCGTAGCTACAGGACTAGCCGGCACTTCTCATCGCACAGATACGCAGTATTTT
CASSVATGLAGTSHRTDTQYF
>TRBV12-3/TRBV12-4|-|TRBD1|TRBJ1-1
TGTGCCAGCAGTTTCACAGGGGGCACTGAAGCTTTCTTT
CASSFTGGTEAFF
>TRBV6-2/TRBV6-3|-|TRBD2|TRBJ2-5
TGTGCCAGCAGTTACCTAGCGGGCACAAAAGAGACCCAGTACTTC
CASSYLAGTKETQYF
>TRBV20-1|-|TRBD1|TRBJ1-3
TGCAGTGCTAGTCCGACAGGGGAAAGAAACACCATATATTTT
CSASPTGERNTIYF
>TRBV4-1|-|TRBD1|TRBJ1-2
TGCGCCAGCAGCCAAGAGGGGACAGGGGCCGCAGGCTACACCTTC
CASSQEGTGAAGYTF
>TRBV30|-|-|TRBJ2-5
TGTGCCTGGAGTCGTGCGGTCGCGGGGTGGCAAGAGACCCAGTACTTC
CAWSRAVAGWQETQYF
>TRBV2|-|TRBD2|TRBJ2-5
TGTGCCTCGCGGGCGGGGGGGGAAGAGACCCAGTACTTC
CASRAGGEETQYF
>TRBV19|-|-|TRBJ1-5
TGTGCCAGTAGTGTACAGAGCAATCAGCCCCAGCATTTT
CASSVQSNQPQHF
>TRBV6-1|once|TRBD1|TRBJ1-1
TGTGCCAGCAGTGAGTTTGCCCGGAGGGGGCGCACTGAAGCTTTCTTT
CASSEFARRGRTEAFF
>TRBV10-1|-|TRBD2|TRBJ2-5
TGCGCCAGCAGCGCTGGGACTAGCGGACAAGAGACCCAGTACTTC
CASSAGTSGQETQYF
>TRBV27|-|-|TRBJ2-7
TGTGCCAGCAGTTTACGGGGTCCAAATCTGTACGAGCAGTACTTC
CASSLRGPNLYEQYF
>TRBV5-1|-|TRBD1|TRBJ2-6
TGCGCCAGCAGCGACGGGACAGGGGTCTCTGGGGCCAACGTCCTGACTTTC
CASSDGTGVSGANVLTF
>TRBV9|-|TRBD2|TRBJ2-1
TGTGCCAGCAGCGTAGCCCCTAGCGGGAAAGTCAATGAGCAGTTCTTC
CASSVAPSGKVNEQFF
>TRBV6-5|-|-|TRBJ2-5
TGTGCCAGCACCTCGGGGAGTACCCAAGAGACCCAGTACTTC
CASTSGSTQETQYF
>TRBV27|-|TRBD2|TRBJ2-7
TGTGCCAGCCACGGCGGGGGTTACGAGCAGTACTTC
CASHGGGYEQYF
>TRBV11-3|-|TRBD2|TRBJ2-3
TGTGCCAGCAGCTTAGGCCCGCCTAGCGGTACAAGCACAGATACGCAGTATTTT
CASSLGPPSGTSTDTQYF
>TRBV9|-|-|TRBJ1-2
TGTGCCAGCAGCGTAGATCAGATAGGATCGGGGGGCTACACCTTC
CASSVDQIGSGGYTF
>TRBV5-1|-|TRBD1|TRBJ1-4
TGCGCCAGCAGCACCTCCCCGACAGGGGTACGTGAAAAACTGTTTTTT
CASSTSPTGVREKLFF
>TRBV5-4|-|-|TRBJ2-3
TGTGCCAGCAGCACCTTAGCAGATACGCAGTATTTT
CASSTLADTQYF
>TRBV2|-|TRBD1|TRBJ2-1
TGTGCCAGCTATGTGGGACAGGGGAATGAGCAGTTCTTC
CASYVGQGNEQFF
>TRBV3-1/TRBV3-2|-|-|TRBJ2-3
TGTGCCAGCAGCCAACAAAGGAGGGGGGGGATATCCAATACGCAGTATTTT
CASSQQRRGGISNTQYF
>TRBV5-4|-|-|TRBJ1-2
TGTGCCAGCAGTACGGGGGCTAACTATGGCTACACCTTC
CASSTGANYGYTF
>TRBV2|-|-|TRBJ1-1
TGTGCCAGCAAGGGGAGTATCGGGGGAACTGAAGCTTTCTTT
CASKGSIGGTEAFF
>TRBV30|once|TRBD1|TRBJ1-2
TGTGCCTGGGCATCGGACAGGGCAAAGGTATATGGCTACACCTTC
CAWASDRAKVYGYTF
>TRBV2|-|-|TRBJ1-5
TGTGCCAGCAGTGACAGGGCGGAGTATCAGCCCCAGCATTTT
CASSDRAEYQPQHF
>TRBV20-1|-|TRBD2|TRBJ2-5
TGCAGTGCTAGTAGGCTAGCGGGGGCCCAAGAGACCCAGTACTTC
CSASRLAGAQETQYF
>TRBV28|once|TRBD1|TRBJ1-2
TGTGCCAGCAGGGGACAGGGGGGGTACTATGGCTACACCTTC
CASRGQGGYYGYTF
>TRBV11-2|-|-|TRBJ1-2
TGTGCCAGCAGCTTAGCACAGCTTGAAGGCTACACCTTC
CASSLAQLEGYTF
>TRBV14|-|TRBD1|TRBJ1-1
TGTGCCAGCAGTAGACAGGGGGCGGACACTGAAGCTTTCTTT
CASSRQGADTEAFF
>TRBV13|-|-|TRBJ1-1
TGTGCCAGCAGCTTAGGGGGGCCGGTCACTGAAGCTTTCTTT
CASSLGGPVTEAFF
>TRBV7-2|-|-|TRBJ1-3
TGTGCCAGCAGCTTAGATACAGGCTCTGGAAACACCATATATTTT
CASSLDTGSGNTIYF
>TRBV7-8|-|TRBD1|TRBJ1-5
TGTGCCAGCAGCTCTGGACAGGGTATTCAGCCCCAGCATTTT
CASSSGQGIQPQHF
>TRBV2|-|TRBD1|TRBJ1-2
TGTGCCAGCGGCCGACAGGGCGAAACAACCGGCTACACCTTC
CASGRQGETTGYTF
>TRBV6-1|-|-|TRBJ2-1
TGTGCCAGCAGTGAAGGTTTGGCTGAGCAGTTCTTC
CASSEGLAEQFF
>TRBV7-9|-|TRBD2|TRBJ2-5
TGTGCCAGCAGCTTCGGCGGGGGGGCCGGAGAGACCCAGTACTTC
CASSFGGGAGETQYF
>TRBV13|-|TRBD1|TRBJ2-6
TGTGCCAGCGTGAGGACAGGGTCTGGGGCCAACGTCCTGACTTTC
CASVRTGSGANVLTF
>TRBV7-2|-|TRBD1|TRBJ1-2
TGTGCCAGCAGCCGGGGACAGGGTAACTATGGCTACACCTTC
CASSRGQGNYGYTF
>TRBV10-3|-|-|TRBJ2-3
TGTGCCATCAGCACCCTAGGTACAGATACGCAGTATTTT
CAISTLGTDTQYF
>TRBV4-1|-|TRBD1|TRBJ2-7
TGCGCCAGCAGCCAAGATCTGACAGGGGGAATGGGGGAGCAGTACTTC
CASSQDLTGGMGEQYF
>TRBV11-3|-|TRBD2|TRBJ2-1
TGTGCCAGCAGCTTGGGGACTAGCGGGGGGATAAGGAATGAGCAGTTCTTC
CASSLGTSGGIRNEQFF
>TRBV6-5|-|-|TRBJ1-2
TGTGCCAGCAGTTCAACGCAATCGACAGTGAACTATGGCTACACCTTC
CASSSTQSTVNYGYTF
>TRBV15|-|-|TRBJ1-3
TGTGCCACCAGCAGAGATCAGGTCTCTGGAAACACCATATATTTT
CATSRDQVSGNTIYF
>TRBV2|once|-|TRBJ2-3
TGTGCCAGCAGTGCGCAGGGGCTGAGCGCTAGCGGAGCAGATACGCAGTATTTT
CASSAQGLSASGADTQYF
>TRBV27|-|TRBD1|TRBJ2-1
TGTGCCAGCAGTTACATAAGGACAGGCTCCTACAATGAGCAGTTCTTC
CASSYIRTGSYNEQFF
>TRBV19|-|-|TRBJ2-7
TGTGCCAGTAGTCCCGGACAGAAATCCTACGAGCAGTACTTC
CASSPGQKSYEQYF
>TRBV5-4|few|TRBD1|TRBJ1-3
TGTGCCAGCAGCTTAGGGACAGACTCTGGAAACACCATATATTTT
CASSLGTDSGNTIYF